This TCR beta chain was identified during a study of shared clonotypes between healthy human individuals. For each subset, genomic DNA was distributed in equal portions over several immunoSEQ plates. Data came from immunoSEQ multiplex PCR; TCRdb stores just in-frame clones and leaves some out. The table lists approximately 510,000 clones, approximately 79% of them singletons. This CDR3 region has 15 residues. V was shortened by 4 bases and J by 1 base, with 13 bases between the two germline ends. CDR1 is MNHEY, CDR2 SMNVEV, per germline (reference sequence). Sequenced input: PBMCs. The J gene is TRBJ1-1, the V gene TRBV27; a weak D match, TRBD1 (5 bases). The sequence was collected from a woman in her forties in good health. Some clones in this sample may be carry-over from other donors' samples. CDR3 nucleotide sequence: TGTGCCAGCAGTTCCCCAGCAGGGAGGAACACTGAAGCTTTCTTT. Protein: CASSSPAGRNTEAFF.